Each of the 29 T cell receptor beta chains below was sequenced from the same sample in a study of shared clonotypes between healthy human individuals. Data came from immunoSEQ multiplex PCR; TCRdb stores just in-frame clones and leaves some out. The data contain about 2 million clones, approximately 94% of them singletons. Naive-designated CD8 cells lacked CD45RO, were positively enriched for CCR7, and omitted terminally differentiated effector memory CD45RA+ cells. Sequencing was done on a sample of naive CD8+ T cells sorted from blood. The receptors here all came from a man aged 18-30 years in good health.

The V call is TRBV2, the J call TRBJ2-5; TRBD2 matches at 13 bases. Trimming removed 5 bases from V and 1 base from J; junction bases left unmatched: 7. Germline V CDR1 and CDR2: SNHLY, FYNNEI. The CDR3 runs 17 residues. CDR3 DNA: TGTGCCAGCAGTCGTGGACTAGCGGGAGAGGTCCAAGAGACCCAGTACTTC. Residues: CASSRGLAGEVQETQYF. The full variable domain, in which reference TRBV2 and TRBJ2-5 provide the parts outside the CDR3, is EPEVTQTPSHQVTQMGQEVILRCVPISNHLYFYWYRQILGQKVEFLVSFYNNEISEKSEIFDDQFSVERPDGSNFTLKIRSTKLEDSAMYFCASSRGLAGEVQETQYFGPGTRLLVL.

The genes are TRBV6-4 and TRBJ2-1; 10 bases map to TRBD2. The CDR3 is 15 amino acids. CDR1 is MRHNA, CDR2 SNTAGT, per germline. J was trimmed by 4 bases and V by 2 bases; bases with no gene match: 2. The chain's CDR3 is CASSDPAGGYNEQFF. Written as DNA, the CDR3 is TGTGCCAGCAGTGACCCAGCGGGAGGGTACAATGAGCAGTTCTTC.

As regards this clone: Other DNA sequences in the sample encode the same CDR3. V gene TRBV29-1 combines with J gene TRBJ2-7, with TRBD2 matching 14 bases. J was trimmed by 0 bases and V by 6 bases; bases with no gene match: 7. There are 16 residues in the CDR3. The germline V gene has CDR1 SQVTM and CDR2 ANQGSEA. The CDR3: CSVAGTSGGSSYEQYF. Written as DNA, the CDR3 is TGCAGCGTCGCGGGGACTAGCGGGGGAAGCTCCTACGAGCAGTACTTC.

The sample holds a few counts of this clone. Other DNA variants within this sample encode the same CDR3. The CDR3 loop is CASGTDYGYTF. Written as DNA, the CDR3 is TGTGCCAGCGGGACAGACTATGGCTACACCTTC. The chain employs TRBV27 and TRBJ1-2; 7 positions agree with TRBD1. Germline V gene data show CDR1 as MNHEY and CDR2 as SMNVEV (reference sequence). Trimming cost V 8 bases and J 3 bases; bases outside gene matches: 0. This CDR3 has 11 amino acids.

This clone was picked up one time. The chain joins TRBV10-1 to TRBJ2-7, with 9 bases fitting TRBD2. The CDR3 is 16 amino acids. V trimming: 2 bases; J trimming: 6 bases; junction bases outside the gene matches: 11. Germline lookup yields CDR1 WNHNN and CDR2 SYGVQD (reference sequence). Here the CDR3 reads CASSEGSGSAKGEQYF. CDR3 in DNA: TGCGCCAGCAGTGAGGGTAGCGGGAGCGCCAAAGGCGAGCAGTACTTC.

The chain carries TRBV25-1 and TRBJ2-3; no clear D. This CDR3 contains 14 residues. Germline V gene sequence: CDR1 MGHDK, CDR2 SYGVNS. V was cut by 6 bases and J by 0 bases, with 10 bases left in between. CDR3 nucleotides: TGTGCCAGCAGCGGGTCAGTTAGCACAGATACGCAGTATTTT. Translated, it gives CASSGSVSTDTQYF.

Concerning this clone itself: This sample also contains other DNA sequences that code for the same CDR3. This chain uses TRBV5-1 with TRBJ2-7; D is undetermined. Germline assignment: CDR1 SGHRS and CDR2 YFSETQ. V was cut by 0 bases and J by 0 bases, with 7 bases left in between. There are 14 residues in the CDR3. CDR3 coding DNA: TGCGCCAGCAGCTTGGACGGGCGCTCCTACGAGCAGTACTTC. Protein sequence: CASSLDGRSYEQYF.

The DNA for the CDR3 is TGTGCCAGCAGCGGAGGGTGGGAGGGGTGGAGCGAGCAGTACTTC. Translation: CASSGGWEGWSEQYF. The genes are TRBV6-1 and TRBJ2-7, with 7 nucleotides matching TRBD2. This CDR3 is 15 amino acids long. J lost 6 bases, V lost 6 bases, and 14 bases had no gene match. The V gene's germline CDR1 is MNHNS and CDR2 SASEGT.

Comment on this clone: This same CDR3 is encoded by further DNA sequences in the sample. The chain uses TRBV27 and TRBJ2-7; D is ambiguous. Trimming cost V 0 bases and J 4 bases, with 10 bases left between them. The CDR3 spans 14 residues. Per germline, CDR1 MNHEY and CDR2 SMNVEV (reference sequence). The CDR3 nucleotides read TGTGCCAGCAGTTTATCCGCCGGTGGGTACGAGCAGTACTTC. This codes for CASSLSAGGYEQYF.

V usage is TRBV6-6 and J usage is TRBJ2-3; either TRBD1 or TRBD2 may fit D (6 bases each). In germline, CDR1 is MNHNY, CDR2 SVGAGI (reference sequence). The ends were cut back, 1 base at V and 2 bases at J, with 10 bases in the middle. The CDR3 runs to 15 residues. CDR3 DNA sequence: TGTGCCAGCAGTTACTGGGGGGACAACACAGATACGCAGTATTTT. It encodes CASSYWGDNTDTQYF.

The chain uses TRBV6-5 and TRBJ2-5; D may match TRBD1 or TRBD2 (6 bases each). Trimming stripped 10 bases from V and 5 bases from J, with 17 bases between. Germline CDR1 is MNHEY and CDR2 is SVGAGI. The CDR3 extends over 13 amino acids. The CDR3 spells CATWRGAGETQYF. The CDR3 nucleotides read TGTGCCACCTGGAGGGGGGCCGGGGAGACCCAGTACTTC.

The rearrangement joins TRBV5-1 to TRBJ2-3; D unresolved. The germline gives CDR1 SGHRS, CDR2 YFSETQ. The V gene lost 3 bases and the J gene lost 4 bases, with 6 bases spanning the gap. This CDR3 is 12 amino acids long. CDR3 in DNA: TGCGCCAGCAGCTCCGATCCAGATACGCAGTATTTT. Its translation is CASSSDPDTQYF.

This chain links TRBV15 with TRBJ2-7; 8 nucleotides align to TRBD1. The junction had 8 bases not matched to a gene; V was cut back by 4 bases and J by 0 bases. Germline V gene data show CDR1 as LNHNV and CDR2 as YYDKDF (reference sequence). The CDR3 extends over 16 amino acids. CDR3 region: CATSTDGQGASYEQYF. The CDR3 DNA sequence: TGTGCCACCAGCACCGATGGACAGGGAGCCTCCTACGAGCAGTACTTC.

The rearrangement links TRBV6-5 to TRBJ1-5, with D uncertain. CDR1 and CDR2 (germline): MNHEY, SVGAGI. The CDR3 extends over 12 amino acids. V was clipped by 5 bases and J by 4 bases, with 6 bases between them. CDR3 nucleotide sequence: TGTGCCAGCAGTACCAGGAATCAGCCCCAGCATTTT. This translates into CASSTRNQPQHF.

The genes are TRBV27 and TRBJ1-1; a possible D gene is TRBD1 (5 bases). Germline V gene sequence: CDR1 MNHEY, CDR2 SMNVEV (reference sequence). The V and J ends lost 0 bases and 4 bases respectively, with 15 bases between them. CDR3 length: 16 amino acids. Here the CDR3 DNA reads TGTGCCAGCAGTTTATCCTCCAGTGGGGGAGGCACTGAAGCTTTCTTT. Translating gives CASSLSSSGGGTEAFF.

The rearrangement links TRBV7-9 to TRBJ2-3; unclear D gene. The ends were cut back, 8 bases at V and 2 bases at J, with 11 bases in the middle. From germline, CDR1 is SEHNR and CDR2 FQNEAQ (reference sequence). This CDR3 has 13 residues. The CDR3 sequence is CASAARYTDTQYF. CDR3 sequence (DNA): TGTGCCAGCGCCGCGAGGTACACAGATACGCAGTATTTT. The entire variable domain, with the rest obtained from reference TRBV7-9 and TRBJ2-3, is as follows: DTGVSQNPRHKITKRGQNVTFRCDPISEHNRLYWYRQTLGQGPEFLTYFQNEAQLEKSRLLSDRFSAERPKGSFSTLEIQRTEQGDSAMYLCASAARYTDTQYFGPGTRLTVL.

The chain's CDR3 is CASSQGPGPEYF. CDR3 nucleotide sequence: TGCGCCAGCAGCCAAGGGCCGGGCCCTGAGTACTTC. The chain uses TRBV4-1 and TRBJ2-5; no reliable D call. CDR3 length equals 12 residues. Trimming cost V 1 base and J 12 bases, with 12 bases left between them. CDR1 and CDR2 from the germline V gene are MGHRA and YSYEKL.

This clone came up once. Here the CDR3 reads CASSLLLAGERGEQFF. CDR3 bases: TGTGCCAGCAGCTTATTACTAGCGGGTGAACGGGGTGAGCAGTTCTTC. The chain employs TRBV7-9 and TRBJ2-1, with 9 bases identical to TRBD2. V lost 2 bases and J lost 9; bases outside the gene matches: 11. CDR3 length: 16 amino acids. Germline CDR1 reads SEHNR; CDR2 reads FQNEAQ (reference sequence). The variable domain in full, completed from reference TRBV7-9 and TRBJ2-1, reads DTGVSQNPRHKITKRGQNVTFRCDPISEHNRLYWYRQTLGQGPEFLTYFQNEAQLEKSRLLSDRFSAERPKGSFSTLEIQRTEQGDSAMYLCASSLLLAGERGEQFFGPGTRLTVL.

This rearrangement joins TRBV9 to TRBJ2-3; D possibly corresponds to TRBD1 (5 bases). There are 14 residues in the CDR3. Between the trimmed V and J ends, which lost 4 bases and 2 bases, there was a span of 11 bases. Germline-derived CDR1 and CDR2 are SGDLS and YYNGEE. The CDR3 loop reads CASSPFGATDTQYF. DNA of the CDR3: TGTGCCAGCAGCCCCTTTGGGGCCACAGATACGCAGTATTTT.

The genes are TRBV4-3 and TRBJ1-2; D remains unclear. The CDR3 has 15 residues. Trimming left V 0 bases short and J 0 bases short, with 8 bases between. Germline V gives CDR1 LGHNA, CDR2 YSLEER. The CDR3 region has the DNA TGCGCCAGCAGCCAAGACCTTTCGGCTAACTATGGCTACACCTTC. This encodes CASSQDLSANYGYTF.

The count of this clone is one. The sample has other DNA sequences that encode this CDR3 too. The chain has TRBV13 and TRBJ2-7, with 7 bases fitting TRBD2. Losses at the gene ends were 3 bases for V and 4 bases for J; bases not matched to a gene: 6. This CDR3 spans 14 amino acids. CDR1 is PRHDT and CDR2 is FYEKMQ in the germline V gene (reference sequence). In DNA, the CDR3 is TGTGCCAGCAGCTTTGAGGGACTATCTTACGAGCAGTACTTC. Amino acids: CASSFEGLSYEQYF.

The chain is built from TRBV19 and TRBJ1-2; TRBD1 might be the D (5 bases). V lost 6 bases and J 5 bases, leaving 16 bases between the germline ends. This CDR3 region has 14 residues. Germline CDR1 reads LNHDA; CDR2 reads SQIVND (reference sequence). The CDR3 nucleotides are TGTGCCAGTAGCCCCCGGGGGTCTGTGTATGGCTACACCTTC. Amino acid sequence: CASSPRGSVYGYTF.

A word on this clone: At one end the junction does not follow the germline gene, possibly because of a read error. The rearrangement uses TRBV7-9 and TRBJ2-7; D unclear. Germline V gene sequence: CDR1 SEHNR, CDR2 FQNEAQ (reference sequence). The CDR3 has 13 amino acids. CDR3 sequence: CASTQGVRYEQCF. DNA for the CDR3: TGTGCCAGCACCCAAGGCGTACGCTACGAGCAGTGCTTC.

The chain carries TRBV4-1 and TRBJ1-4; perhaps TRBD1 as D (5 bases). Between the trimmed V and J ends, which lost 2 bases and 7 bases, there was a span of 17 bases. This CDR3 is 16 amino acids long. Germline assignment: CDR1 MGHRA and CDR2 YSYEKL. The CDR3 loop is CASSQSGGDGSEKLFF. DNA for the CDR3: TGCGCCAGCAGCCAATCCGGGGGGGATGGTAGTGAAAAACTGTTTTTT.

This chain connects TRBV11-2 to TRBJ2-7; 11 bases align to TRBD2. V was pared by 3 bases and J by 0 bases, with 4 bases of the junction left unmatched. In germline, CDR1 is SGHAT, CDR2 FQNNGV. The CDR3 has 16 amino acids. The CDR3 sequence is CASSFGLAGTSYEQYF. The CDR3 DNA follows: TGTGCCAGCAGCTTCGGACTAGCGGGCACCTCCTACGAGCAGTACTTC.

CDR3 sequence: CASSFPGGQSTGELFF. CDR3 nucleotide sequence: TGTGCCAGCAGCTTCCCAGGGGGCCAAAGCACCGGGGAGCTGTTTTTT. The rearrangement joins TRBV5-5 to TRBJ2-2; TRBD1 aligns across 8 bases. Looked up from germline, CDR1 is SGHKS and CDR2 is YYEKEE (reference sequence). The CDR3 contains 16 residues. V was clipped by 2 bases and J by 4 bases; unmatched bases: 7. Variable domain in full (rest from reference TRBV5-5 and TRBJ2-2): DAGVTQSPTHLIKTRGQQVTLRCSPISGHKSVSWYQQVLGQGPQFIFQYYEKEERGRGNFPDRFSARQFPNYSSELNVNALLLGDSALYLCASSFPGGQSTGELFFGEGSRLTVL.

The chain uses TRBV2 and TRBJ2-7; 7 positions agree with TRBD2. V dropped 3 bases and J dropped 0; count of bases not matched to a gene: 5. Germline V gene lookup returns CDR1 SNHLY and CDR2 FYNNEI. The CDR3 has 15 amino acids. In DNA, the CDR3 is TGTGCCAGCAGTGACCCTAGCGGTAGCTCCTACGAGCAGTACTTC. As protein: CASSDPSGSSYEQYF.

This clone was counted once. The chain joins TRBV11-2 to TRBJ2-5, with TRBD2 identical over 13 bases. Germline values: CDR1 SGHAT, CDR2 FQNNGV. The ends lost 4 bases at V and 0 bases at J; junction bases unmatched: 5. This CDR3 contains 17 residues. The CDR3 DNA reads as TGTGCCAGCAGCTCCATCACTAGCGGGGGGGACCAAGAGACCCAGTACTTC. Translated: CASSSITSGGDQETQYF.

The rearrangement uses TRBV5-6 and TRBJ2-7; 8 bases map to TRBD1. This CDR3 contains 15 residues. Germline trimming cut 4 bases from V and 6 bases from J; bases unmatched to any gene: 12. Germline V gene lookup returns CDR1 SGHDT and CDR2 YYEEEE. The DNA for the CDR3 is TGTGCCAGCAGCCTCGTGCAGGGGGCCGGGGGCGAGCAGTACTTC. This codes for CASSLVQGAGGEQYF.